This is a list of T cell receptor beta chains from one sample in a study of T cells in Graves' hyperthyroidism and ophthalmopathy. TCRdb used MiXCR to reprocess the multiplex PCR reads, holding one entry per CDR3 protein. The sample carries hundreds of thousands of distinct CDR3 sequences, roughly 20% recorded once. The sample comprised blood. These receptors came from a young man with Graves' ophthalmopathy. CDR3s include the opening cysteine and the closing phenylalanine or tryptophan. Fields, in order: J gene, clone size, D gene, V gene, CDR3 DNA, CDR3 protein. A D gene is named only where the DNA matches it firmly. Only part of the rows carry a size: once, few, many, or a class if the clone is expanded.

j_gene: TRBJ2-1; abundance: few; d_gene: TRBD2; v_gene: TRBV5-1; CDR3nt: TGCGCCAGCAGCCCTCTCCCAGCGGGAGCCCATGAGCAGTTCTTC; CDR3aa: CASSPLPAGAHEQFF
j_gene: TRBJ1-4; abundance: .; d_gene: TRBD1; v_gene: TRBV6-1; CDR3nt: TGTGCCAGCAGTAACAGACAGGGCTCTGAAAAACTGTTTTTT; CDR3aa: CASSNRQGSEKLFF
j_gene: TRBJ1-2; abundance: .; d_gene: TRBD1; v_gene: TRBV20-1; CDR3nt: TGCAGTGCTAGCAAGGGGGCCCGTGGCTACACCTTC; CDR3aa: CSASKGARGYTF
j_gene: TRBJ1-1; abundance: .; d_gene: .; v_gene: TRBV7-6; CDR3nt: TGTGCCAGCAGCTCACCTGGGTCGGGGAACACTGAAGCTTTCTTT; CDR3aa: CASSSPGSGNTEAFF
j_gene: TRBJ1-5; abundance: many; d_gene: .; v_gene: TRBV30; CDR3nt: TGTGCCTGGAGTGTACCTGACAGCAACAATCAGCCCCAGCATTTT; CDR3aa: CAWSVPDSNNQPQHF
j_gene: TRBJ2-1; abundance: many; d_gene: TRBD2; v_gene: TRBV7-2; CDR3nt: TGTGCCAGCAGCTTAGTAAGCGGGAGAGCCTCCTCCTACAATGAGCAGTTCTTC; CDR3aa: CASSLVSGRASSYNEQFF
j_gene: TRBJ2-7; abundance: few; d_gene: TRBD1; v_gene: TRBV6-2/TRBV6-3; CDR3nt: TGTGCCAGCAACGTCGGACAGGGCGCCTACGAGCAGTACTTC; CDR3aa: CASNVGQGAYEQYF
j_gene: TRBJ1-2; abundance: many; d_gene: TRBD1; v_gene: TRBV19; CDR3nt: TGTGCCAGTCGCACCGGACAGGGGGCAAGGGGCTACACCTTC; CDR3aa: CASRTGQGARGYTF
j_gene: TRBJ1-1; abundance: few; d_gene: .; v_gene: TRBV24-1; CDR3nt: TGTGCCACCAGTGATTTGCAATGGGGGAACACTGAAGCTTTCTTT; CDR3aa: CATSDLQWGNTEAFF
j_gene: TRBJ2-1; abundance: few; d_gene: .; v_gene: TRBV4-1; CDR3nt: TGCGCCAGCAGCCAAGGTACAGGACGGGGCAATGAGCAGTTCTTC; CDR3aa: CASSQGTGRGNEQFF
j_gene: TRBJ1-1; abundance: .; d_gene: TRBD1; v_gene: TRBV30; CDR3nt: TGTGCCTGGAGTGGGCAATCTTGGTACAGGGGAAAGGACACTGAAGCTTTCTTT; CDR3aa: CAWSGQSWYRGKDTEAFF
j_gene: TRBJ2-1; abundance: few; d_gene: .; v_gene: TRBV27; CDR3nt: TGTGCCAGCAGTTTGTGGGAGGGGGACAATGAGCAGTTCTTC; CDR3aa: CASSLWEGDNEQFF
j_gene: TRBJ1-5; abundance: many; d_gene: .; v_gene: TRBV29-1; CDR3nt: TGCAGCGTTGTGTCGGGAATCGGCAATCAGCCCCAGCATTTT; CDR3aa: CSVVSGIGNQPQHF
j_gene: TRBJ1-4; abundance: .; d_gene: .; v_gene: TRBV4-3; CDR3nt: TGCGCCAGCAGCCAGTCCAGGCAGTTTAATGAAAAACTGTTTTTT; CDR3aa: CASSQSRQFNEKLFF
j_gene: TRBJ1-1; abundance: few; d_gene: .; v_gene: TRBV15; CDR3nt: TGTGCCACCAGCACCGGGGGGTACACTGAAGCTTTCTTT; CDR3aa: CATSTGGYTEAFF
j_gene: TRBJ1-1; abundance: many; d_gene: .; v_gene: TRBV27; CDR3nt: TGTGCCAGCGGAGACAGGTTGATGAGACAAGCTTTCTTT; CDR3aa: CASGDRLMRQAFF
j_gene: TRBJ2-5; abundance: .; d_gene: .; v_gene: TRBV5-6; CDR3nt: TGTGCCAACAGCTTGGGGGCCCAAGGGCAGGACCGCAACCAAGAGACCCAGTACTTC; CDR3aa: CANSLGAQGQDRNQETQYF
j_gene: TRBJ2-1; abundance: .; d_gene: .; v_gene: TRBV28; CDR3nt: TGTGCCAGCAGTTCCCCCGGGAGCGACTACAATGAGCAGTTCTTC; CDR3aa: CASSSPGSDYNEQFF
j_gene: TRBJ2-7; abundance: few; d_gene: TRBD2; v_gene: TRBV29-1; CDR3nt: TGCAGCGTTGATAGCGGGAACTCCTACGAGCAGTACTTC; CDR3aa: CSVDSGNSYEQYF
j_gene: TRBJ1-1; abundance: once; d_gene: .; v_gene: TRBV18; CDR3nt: TGTGCCAGCTCACCACCGTTGGGGGCCGACGAAGCTTTCTTT; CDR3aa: CASSPPLGADEAFF
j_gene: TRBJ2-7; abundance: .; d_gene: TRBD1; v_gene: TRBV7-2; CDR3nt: TGTGCCAGCGGATACCGGAAGGGGGCTAGCGAGCAGTACTTC; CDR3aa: CASGYRKGASEQYF
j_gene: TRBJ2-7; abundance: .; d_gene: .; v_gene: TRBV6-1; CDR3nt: TGTGCCAGCAGTGAACGACAGGTACTCGGGCAGTACTTC; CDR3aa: CASSERQVLGQYF
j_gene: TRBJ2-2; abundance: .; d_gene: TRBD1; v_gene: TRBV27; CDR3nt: TGTGCCAGCAGTTTATTCTCTCCCGGGACAGGGGCCGGGGAGCTGTTTTTT; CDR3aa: CASSLFSPGTGAGELFF